This T cell receptor beta chain was sequenced in a study of CD8+CD57+ T cells in acquired aplastic anemia. Patients who underwent sequencing had shown CD8+CD57+ cell expansion by flow cytometry. As for this clonotype: An end of the junction differs from the germline gene, which may be a read error.

Germline loops: CDR1 ENHRY, CDR2 SYGVKD. There are 14 residues in the CDR3. Genomic DNA acted as the template from which TCR beta VDJ combination and CDR3 sequence profiling were carried out. TCRdb independently ran MiXCR on the reads; one entry per CDR3 protein. Of 200,000 to 300,000 distinct CDR3 sequences listed, roughly 82% are singletons. Input material: sorted CD4+, CD8+, or CD8+CD57+ T cells (not recorded which) from PBMCs. The V and J genes are TRBV10-3 and TRBJ2-3; 7 bases agree with TRBD2. This clonotype was obtained from a human donor with aplastic anemia. The CDR3 nucleotides are TGTGCCTTAGAAAGAGGGGAGGGCACAGATAAGCAGTATTTC. Translated, it gives CALERGEGTDKQYF.